In its sample, the clone carrying this TCR beta chain was seen once. The target antigen is unknown. The CDR3 is 13 residues long. In germline, CDR1 is SGHRS, CDR2 YFSETQ. V shed 3 bases and J shed 8 bases, with 11 bases lying between them. PCR was performed using 60 Vbeta and 13 Jbeta primers. Clones were read by immunoSEQ multiplex PCR, and TCRdb kept only the in-frame ones, dropping some. The data show about 130,000 clones, 75% to 85% seen once. This specimen comes from a study of cytomegalovirus exposure and HLA in healthy donors. Study-level results: Later analysis identified a missense DCLRE1C variant that was linked to TCR beta V- and J-gene trimming. Available immune exposure information was restricted to CMV serostatus only.

This chain links TRBV5-1 with TRBJ2-2, with D perhaps TRBD1 (5 bases). The sample taken for sequencing was PBMCs. The TCR sequence derives from a middle-aged man in good health and CMV-seronegative. The CDR3 sequence: CASSSTGQGELFF. The CDR3, as DNA: TGCGCCAGCAGCTCCACCGGACAAGGGGAGCTGTTTTTT.